The sequence of this T cell receptor (beta chain) was determined in a study of post-analysis software for immune sequencing data. Study-level results: Controls had lower frequencies than patients of about 5 TRBV segments, which included TRBV5-6, TRBV5-1 and TRBV20-1.

V shed 0 bases, J shed 1 base, and the junction held 6 bases outside the gene matches. This CDR3 spans 18 amino acids. CDR1 SQVTM and CDR2 ANQGSEA come from the germline V gene. To note about this clonotype: Its antigen is not identified.

Researchers reported that TCR beta cDNA libraries carried unique molecular identifiers. One entry per CDR3 protein results from TCRdb running MiXCR on the PCR reads. The sample consists of about 400,000 distinct CDR3 sequences, around 37% of them appearing once. The V gene is TRBV29-1, the J gene TRBJ2-1; 13 nucleotides match TRBD2. The origin of this receptor is a girl aged 10 to 17 with multiple sclerosis. Sequenced input: blood. CDR3 sequence: CSVEDLGLAGTSYNEQFF. The DNA for the CDR3 is TGCAGCGTTGAAGATCTGGGACTAGCGGGGACATCCTACAATGAGCAGTTCTTC.